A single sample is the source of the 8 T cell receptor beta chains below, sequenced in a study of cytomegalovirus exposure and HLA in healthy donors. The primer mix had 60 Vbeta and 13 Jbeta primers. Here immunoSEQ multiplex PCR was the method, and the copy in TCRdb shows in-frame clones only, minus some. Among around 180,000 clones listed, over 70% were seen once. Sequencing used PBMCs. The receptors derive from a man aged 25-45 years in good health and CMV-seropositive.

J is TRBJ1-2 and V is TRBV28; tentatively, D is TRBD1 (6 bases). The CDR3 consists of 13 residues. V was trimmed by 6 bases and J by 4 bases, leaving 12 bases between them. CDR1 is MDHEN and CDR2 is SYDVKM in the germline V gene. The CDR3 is CASRTQGSYGYTF. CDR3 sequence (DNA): TGTGCCAGCAGGACCCAGGGGTCCTATGGCTACACCTTC.

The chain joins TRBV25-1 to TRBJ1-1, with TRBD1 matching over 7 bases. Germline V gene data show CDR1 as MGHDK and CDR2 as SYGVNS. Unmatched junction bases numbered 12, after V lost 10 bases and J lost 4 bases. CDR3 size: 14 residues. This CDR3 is CATASSTGFTEAFF. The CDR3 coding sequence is TGTGCCACCGCCTCTTCGACAGGGTTCACTGAAGCTTTCTTT.

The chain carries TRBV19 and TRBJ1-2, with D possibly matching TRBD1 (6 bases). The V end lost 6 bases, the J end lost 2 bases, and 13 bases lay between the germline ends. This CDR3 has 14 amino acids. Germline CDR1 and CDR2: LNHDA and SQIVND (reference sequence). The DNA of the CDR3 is TGTGCCAGTAGCCCGGACAGAGAGAACTATGGCTACACCTTC. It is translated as CASSPDRENYGYTF.

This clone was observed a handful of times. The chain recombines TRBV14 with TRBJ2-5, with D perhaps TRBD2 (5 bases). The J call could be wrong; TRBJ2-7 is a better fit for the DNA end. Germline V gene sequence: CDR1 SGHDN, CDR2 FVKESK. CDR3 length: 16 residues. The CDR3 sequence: CASSQEDGSGLYEQYF. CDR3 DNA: TGTGCCAGCAGCCAAGAGGATGGCAGTGGACTCTACGAGCAGTACTTC.

The CDR3 reads CAIVAGGNSYEQYF. CDR3 bases: TGTGCCATCGTAGCGGGGGGCAACTCCTACGAGCAGTACTTC. The genes are TRBV2 and TRBJ2-7; 10 bases line up with TRBD2. CDR1 is SNHLY and CDR2 is FYNNEI in the germline V gene. The V segment lost 10 bases and the J segment 0 bases; nucleotides outside the gene matches: 6. The CDR3 sequence is 14 residues long.

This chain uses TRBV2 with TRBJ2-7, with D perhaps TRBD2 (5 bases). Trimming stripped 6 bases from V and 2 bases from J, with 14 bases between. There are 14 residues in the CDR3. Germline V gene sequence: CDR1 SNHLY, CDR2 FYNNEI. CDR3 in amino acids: CASRTTRAAYEQYF. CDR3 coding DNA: TGTGCCAGCAGGACTACAAGGGCCGCCTACGAGCAGTACTTC.

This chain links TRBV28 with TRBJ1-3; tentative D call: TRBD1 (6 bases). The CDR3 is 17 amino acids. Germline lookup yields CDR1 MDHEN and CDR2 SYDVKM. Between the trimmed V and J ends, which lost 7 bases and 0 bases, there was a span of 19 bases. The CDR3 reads CASKQGSRGSSGNTIYF. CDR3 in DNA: TGTGCCAGCAAGCAGGGTTCGAGGGGGTCCTCTGGAAACACCATATATTTT.

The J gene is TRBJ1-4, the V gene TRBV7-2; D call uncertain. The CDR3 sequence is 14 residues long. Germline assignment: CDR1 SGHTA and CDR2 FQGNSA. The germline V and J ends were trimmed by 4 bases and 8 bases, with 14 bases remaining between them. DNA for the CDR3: TGTGCCAGCAGCTCGGACCGGGGAAAGGAAAAACTGTTTTTT. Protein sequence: CASSSDRGKEKLFF.